Below are 3 T cell receptor beta chains sequenced from a single sample in a study of blood T cell repertoires in COVID-19. Method: immunoSEQ multiplex PCR; TCRdb's copy keeps in-frame clones and lacks some. The top ten clones hold around 6.3% of a sample with about 180,000 clones, over 75% of them seen once. The sample comprised peripheral blood. Source of these receptors: a man aged 65-85 years with active or convalescent COVID-19.

The V and J genes are TRBV6-6 and TRBJ2-1; TRBD1 aligns across 10 bases. J lost 8 bases, V lost 10 bases, and 11 bases had no gene match. CDR1 is MNHNY and CDR2 is SVGAGI in the germline V gene (reference sequence). The CDR3 has 14 residues. CDR3 loop: CATGDRGTSDEQFF. In DNA form, the CDR3 reads TGTGCCACCGGGGACAGGGGTACTTCCGATGAGCAGTTCTTC.

This sequence joins TRBV9 and TRBJ1-3; D is unresolved. CDR1 SGDLS and CDR2 YYNGEE come from the germline V gene. The CDR3 covers 15 residues. V was cut by 5 bases and J by 3 bases, with 15 bases left in between. CDR3 sequence reads: CASRKSDNFGNTIYF. CDR3 DNA sequence: TGTGCCAGCAGAAAGAGTGACAACTTTGGAAACACCATATATTTT.

This chain uses TRBV7-6 with TRBJ2-3; 10 bases align to TRBD2. The CDR3 extends over 15 amino acids. V shed 6 bases and J 1 base; nucleotides not matched to a gene: 4. In germline, CDR1 is SGHVS, CDR2 FNYEAQ. The CDR3 sequence: CASSLAGVGTDTQYF. CDR3 coding DNA: TGTGCCAGCAGTCTAGCGGGAGTGGGCACAGATACGCAGTATTTT.